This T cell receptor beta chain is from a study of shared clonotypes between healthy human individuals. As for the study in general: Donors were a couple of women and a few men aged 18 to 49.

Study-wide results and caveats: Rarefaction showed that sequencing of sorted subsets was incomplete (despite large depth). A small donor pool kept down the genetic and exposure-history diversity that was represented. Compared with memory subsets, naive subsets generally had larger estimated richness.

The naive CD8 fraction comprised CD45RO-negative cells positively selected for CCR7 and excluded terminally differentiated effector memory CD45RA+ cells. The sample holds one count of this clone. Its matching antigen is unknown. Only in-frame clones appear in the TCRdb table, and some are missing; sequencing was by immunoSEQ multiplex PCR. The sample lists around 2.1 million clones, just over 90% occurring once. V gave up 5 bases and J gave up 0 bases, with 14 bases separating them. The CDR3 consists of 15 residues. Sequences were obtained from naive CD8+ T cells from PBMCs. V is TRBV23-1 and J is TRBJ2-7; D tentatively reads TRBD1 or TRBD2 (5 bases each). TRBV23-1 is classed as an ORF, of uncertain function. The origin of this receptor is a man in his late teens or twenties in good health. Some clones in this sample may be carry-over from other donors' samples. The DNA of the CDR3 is TGCGCCAGCAGTTGGGGCCGGGACCACTCCTACGAGCAGTACTTC. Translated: CASSWGRDHSYEQYF.